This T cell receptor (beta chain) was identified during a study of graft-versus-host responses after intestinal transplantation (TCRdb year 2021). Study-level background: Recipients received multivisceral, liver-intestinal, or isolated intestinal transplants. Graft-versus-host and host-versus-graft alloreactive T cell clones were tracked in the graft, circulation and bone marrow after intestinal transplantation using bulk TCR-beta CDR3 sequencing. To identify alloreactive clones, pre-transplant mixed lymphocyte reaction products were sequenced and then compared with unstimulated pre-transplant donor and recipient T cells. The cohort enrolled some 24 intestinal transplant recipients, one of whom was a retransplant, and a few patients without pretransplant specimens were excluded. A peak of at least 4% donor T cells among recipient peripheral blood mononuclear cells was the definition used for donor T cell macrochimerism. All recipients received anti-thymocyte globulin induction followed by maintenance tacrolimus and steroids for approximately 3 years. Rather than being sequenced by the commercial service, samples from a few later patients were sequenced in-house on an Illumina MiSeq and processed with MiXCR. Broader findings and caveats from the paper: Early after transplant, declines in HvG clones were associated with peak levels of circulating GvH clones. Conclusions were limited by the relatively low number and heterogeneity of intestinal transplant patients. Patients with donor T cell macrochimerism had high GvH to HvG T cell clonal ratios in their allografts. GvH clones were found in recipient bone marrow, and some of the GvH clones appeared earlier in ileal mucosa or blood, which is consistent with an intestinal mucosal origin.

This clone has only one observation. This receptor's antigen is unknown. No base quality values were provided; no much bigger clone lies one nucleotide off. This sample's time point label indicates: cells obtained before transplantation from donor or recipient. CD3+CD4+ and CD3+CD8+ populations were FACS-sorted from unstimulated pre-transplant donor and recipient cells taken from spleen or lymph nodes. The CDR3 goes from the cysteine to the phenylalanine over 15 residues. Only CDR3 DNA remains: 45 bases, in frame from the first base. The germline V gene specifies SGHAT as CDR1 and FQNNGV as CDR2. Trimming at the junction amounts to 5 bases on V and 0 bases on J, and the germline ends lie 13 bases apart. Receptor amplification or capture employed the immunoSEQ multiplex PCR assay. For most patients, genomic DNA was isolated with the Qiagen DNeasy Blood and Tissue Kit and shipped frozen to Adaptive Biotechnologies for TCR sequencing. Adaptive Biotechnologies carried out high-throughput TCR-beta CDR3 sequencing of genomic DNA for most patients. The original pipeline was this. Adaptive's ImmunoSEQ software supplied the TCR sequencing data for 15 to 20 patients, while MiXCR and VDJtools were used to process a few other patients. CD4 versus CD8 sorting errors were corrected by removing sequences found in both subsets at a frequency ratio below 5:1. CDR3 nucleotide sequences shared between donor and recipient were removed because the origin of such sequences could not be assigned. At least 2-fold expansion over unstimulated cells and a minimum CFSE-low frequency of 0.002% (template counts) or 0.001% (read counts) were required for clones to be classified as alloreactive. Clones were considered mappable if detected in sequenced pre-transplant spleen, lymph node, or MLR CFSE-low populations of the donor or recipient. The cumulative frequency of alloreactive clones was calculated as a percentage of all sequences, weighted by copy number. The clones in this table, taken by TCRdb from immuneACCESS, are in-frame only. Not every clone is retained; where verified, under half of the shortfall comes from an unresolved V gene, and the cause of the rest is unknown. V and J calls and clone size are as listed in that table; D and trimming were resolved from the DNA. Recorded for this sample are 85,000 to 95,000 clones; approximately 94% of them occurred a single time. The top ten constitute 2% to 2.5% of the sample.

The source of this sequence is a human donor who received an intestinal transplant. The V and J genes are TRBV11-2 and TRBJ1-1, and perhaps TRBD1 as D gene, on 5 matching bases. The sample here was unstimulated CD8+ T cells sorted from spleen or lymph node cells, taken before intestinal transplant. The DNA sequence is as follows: TGTGCCAGCAGCCTATCAAGGACAATGAACACTGAAGCTTTCTTT. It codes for CASSLSRTMNTEAFF.